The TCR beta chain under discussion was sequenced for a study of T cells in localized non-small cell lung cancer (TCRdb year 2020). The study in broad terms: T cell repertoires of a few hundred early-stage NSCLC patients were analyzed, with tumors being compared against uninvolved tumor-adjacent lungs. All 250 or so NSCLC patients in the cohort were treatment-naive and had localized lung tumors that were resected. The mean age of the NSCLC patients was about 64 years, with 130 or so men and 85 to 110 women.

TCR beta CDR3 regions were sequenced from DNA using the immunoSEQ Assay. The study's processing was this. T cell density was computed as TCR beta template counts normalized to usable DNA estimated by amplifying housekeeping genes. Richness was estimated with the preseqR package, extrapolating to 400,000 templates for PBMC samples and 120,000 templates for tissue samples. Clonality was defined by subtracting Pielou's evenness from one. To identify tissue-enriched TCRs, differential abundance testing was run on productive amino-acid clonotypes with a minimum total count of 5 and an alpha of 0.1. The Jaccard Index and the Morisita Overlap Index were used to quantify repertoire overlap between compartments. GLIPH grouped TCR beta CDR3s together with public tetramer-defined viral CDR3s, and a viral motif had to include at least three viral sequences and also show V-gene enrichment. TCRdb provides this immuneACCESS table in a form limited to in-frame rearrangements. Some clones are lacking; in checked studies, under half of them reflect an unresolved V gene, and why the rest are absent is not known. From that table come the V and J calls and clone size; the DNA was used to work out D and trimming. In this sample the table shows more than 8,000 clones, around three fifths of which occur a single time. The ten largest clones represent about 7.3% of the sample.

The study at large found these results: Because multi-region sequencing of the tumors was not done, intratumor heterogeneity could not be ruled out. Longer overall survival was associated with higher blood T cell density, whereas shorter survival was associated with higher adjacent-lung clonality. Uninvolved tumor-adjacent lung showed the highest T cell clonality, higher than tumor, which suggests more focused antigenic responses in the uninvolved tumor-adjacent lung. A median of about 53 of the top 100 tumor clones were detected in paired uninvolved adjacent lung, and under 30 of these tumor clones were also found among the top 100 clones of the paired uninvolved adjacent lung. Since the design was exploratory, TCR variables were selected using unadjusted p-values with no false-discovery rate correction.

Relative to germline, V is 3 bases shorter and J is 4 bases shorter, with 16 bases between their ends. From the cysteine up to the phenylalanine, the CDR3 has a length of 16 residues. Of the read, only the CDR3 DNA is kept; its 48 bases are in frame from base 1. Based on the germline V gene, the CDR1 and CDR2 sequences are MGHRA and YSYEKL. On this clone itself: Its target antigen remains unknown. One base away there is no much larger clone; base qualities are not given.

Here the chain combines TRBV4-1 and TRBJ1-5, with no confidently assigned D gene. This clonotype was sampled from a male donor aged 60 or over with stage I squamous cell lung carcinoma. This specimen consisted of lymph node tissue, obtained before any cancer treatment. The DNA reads TGCGCCAGCAGCCACGATCCCGGAGGGCAAAATCAGCCCCAGCATTTT. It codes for CASSHDPGGQNQPQHF.